One sample yielded the 20 T cell receptor beta chains listed below, sequenced in a study of blood T cell repertoires in COVID-19. TCRdb keeps only in-frame clones here, not all; method: immunoSEQ multiplex PCR. The sample holds approximately 140,000 clones; approximately 90% are singletons and the top ten take roughly 2.5%. Sequenced sample: peripheral blood. All receptors derive from a human donor with COVID-19, enrolled during active disease. The donor label of this sample is uncertain.

V is TRBV10-3 and J is TRBJ1-4; TRBD1 aligns across 10 bases. Germline loops: CDR1 ENHRY, CDR2 SYGVKD. The CDR3 is 16 residues long. Trimming took 6 bases from V and 0 from J; bases not matched to a gene: 4. The CDR3 DNA sequence: TGTGCCATCAGCCGGGACAGGGGCGCAACTAATGAAAAACTGTTTTTT. Its protein product is CAISRDRGATNEKLFF.

This clone was detected a few times. The chain recombines TRBV19 with TRBJ1-1; D uncertain. The germline V and J ends were trimmed by 3 bases and 5 bases, with 10 bases remaining between them. CDR1 is LNHDA and CDR2 is SQIVND in the germline V gene (reference sequence). This CDR3 spans 13 amino acids. This CDR3 is CASSIVVSTEAFF. The CDR3 nucleotides are TGTGCCAGTAGTATCGTAGTGTCGACTGAAGCTTTCTTT.

J is TRBJ1-2 and V is TRBV2; D is perhaps TRBD1 (5 bases). Trimming left V 7 bases short and J 0 bases short, with 15 bases between. The V gene's germline CDR1 is SNHLY and CDR2 FYNNEI. The CDR3 runs 15 residues. The CDR3 spells CASTPGPGANYGYTF. As DNA, the CDR3 is TGTGCCAGCACCCCCGGTCCGGGGGCTAACTATGGCTACACCTTC.

CDR3 sequence (DNA): TGTGCCAGCAGCCCAGCGGGGGTAGGGTACGAGCAGTACTTC. Translated, it gives CASSPAGVGYEQYF. The genes are TRBV6-2 or TRBV6-3 and TRBJ2-7; 8 bases align to TRBD2. The germline gives CDR1 MNHEY, CDR2 SVGEGT. V dropped 6 bases and J dropped 4; count of bases not matched to a gene: 8. This CDR3 spans 14 amino acids.

Written as DNA, the CDR3 is TGCGCCAGCAGCCAAGGACACATTAGCGGGGGGAGCACAGATACGCAGTATTTT. Its protein product is CASSQGHISGGSTDTQYF. V usage is TRBV4-1 and J usage is TRBJ2-3, with 10 bases fitting TRBD2. The CDR3 loop spans 18 amino acids. V was pared by 1 base and J by 0 bases, with 7 bases of the junction left unmatched. The germline gives CDR1 MGHRA, CDR2 YSYEKL.

The chain uses TRBV6-5 and TRBJ2-7; 7 bases fit TRBD2. The CDR3 length is 15 residues. Germline CDR1 reads MNHEY; CDR2 reads SVGAGI. With 0 bases clipped from V and 2 bases from J, the junction kept 4 bases outside the gene matches. This chain's CDR3 is CASSYSGGVTYEQYF. For the CDR3, the DNA is TGTGCCAGCAGTTACTCGGGAGGGGTCACCTACGAGCAGTACTTC.

This clone has a single count. J is TRBJ1-2 and V is TRBV5-1, with 9 bases matching TRBD1. Germline CDR1 SGHRS, CDR2 YFSETQ. Trimming took 4 bases from V and 7 from J; bases not matched to a gene: 8. This CDR3 is built from 14 residues. In nucleotides, the CDR3 is TGCGCCAGCAGCCATCCGGACAGGGGCCTTGGCTACACCTTC. Translating gives CASSHPDRGLGYTF.

The V call is TRBV19, the J call TRBJ1-1, with D perhaps TRBD1 (5 bases). Trimming removed 3 bases from V and 2 bases from J, with 19 bases in between. CDR3 length: 17 amino acids. Germline assignment: CDR1 LNHDA and CDR2 SQIVND (reference sequence). The CDR3 protein is CASSIRAYPAINTEAFF. Written as DNA, the CDR3 is TGTGCCAGTAGTATCAGGGCCTACCCCGCTATTAACACTGAAGCTTTCTTT.

The chain couples TRBV28 to TRBJ2-7, with TRBD1 as a possible D gene (5 bases). Germline CDR1 is MDHEN and CDR2 is SYDVKM. The CDR3 is 14 residues long. The ends were cut back, 4 bases at V and 6 bases at J, with 16 bases in the middle. The CDR3 spells CASSSPTGEGEQYF. The CDR3 DNA follows: TGTGCCAGCAGTTCCCCTACAGGAGAAGGCGAGCAGTACTTC.

The chain combines TRBV24-1 with TRBJ2-5; 7 nucleotides line up with TRBD2. V trimming: 4 bases; J trimming: 7 bases; junction bases outside the gene matches: 11. There are 15 residues in the CDR3. From germline, CDR1 is KGHDR and CDR2 SFDVKD. DNA of the CDR3: TGTGCCACCAGTGAGGGGGGGATGACCGGTAGGACCCAGTACTTC. Amino acids: CATSEGGMTGRTQYF.

This chain connects TRBV19 to TRBJ1-1, with D possibly TRBD1 on 5 matching bases. Per germline, CDR1 LNHDA and CDR2 SQIVND (reference sequence). This CDR3 has 15 residues. V was trimmed by 0 bases and J by 1 base, leaving 9 bases between them. CDR3 in DNA: TGTGCCAGTAGTATAGATGCTGACAGGAACACTGAAGCTTTCTTT. The encoded protein is CASSIDADRNTEAFF.

J is TRBJ1-1 and V is TRBV6-5; 8 bases are shared with TRBD1. This CDR3 is 13 amino acids long. In germline, CDR1 is MNHEY, CDR2 SVGAGI. The V segment lost 6 bases and the J segment 6 bases; nucleotides outside the gene matches: 6. For the CDR3, the DNA is TGTGCCAGCAGAGCGACAGGGGAAGCTGAAGCTTTCTTT. Translated: CASRATGEAEAFF.

The chain joins TRBV19 to TRBJ2-7; D unresolved. Trimming pared 3 bases from V and 2 bases from J, leaving 20 bases between. Germline V gene sequence: CDR1 LNHDA, CDR2 SQIVND (reference sequence). The CDR3 consists of 17 residues. CDR3 sequence (DNA): TGTGCCAGTAGTATTAGATCAACGGAACAGATGGCCTACGAGCAGTACTTC. The encoded protein is CASSIRSTEQMAYEQYF.

This chain joins TRBV5-4 and TRBJ2-5, with D unresolved. This CDR3 comprises 13 residues. Germline V lookup: CDR1 SGHNT, CDR2 YYREEE (reference sequence). V was trimmed by 5 bases and J by 5 bases, leaving 13 bases between them. This CDR3 reads CASSFDSFETQYF. DNA of the CDR3: TGTGCCAGCAGTTTCGACTCGTTCGAGACCCAGTACTTC.

The V and J genes are TRBV5-4 and TRBJ2-6; 8 bases fit TRBD1. The V gene's germline CDR1 is SGHNT and CDR2 YYREEE (reference sequence). The CDR3 sequence is 18 residues long. V was pared by 2 bases and J by 0 bases, with 7 bases of the junction left unmatched. CDR3 coding DNA: TGTGCCAGCAGCTTCCTGGCGACAGGGGCCTCTGGGGCCAACGTCCTGACTTTC. It encodes CASSFLATGASGANVLTF.

J is TRBJ2-2 and V is TRBV2; 10 bases match TRBD2. The length of the CDR3 is 15 residues. Germline values: CDR1 SNHLY, CDR2 FYNNEI. The trim removed 6 bases at V and 7 bases at J, leaving 8 bases unmatched. This CDR3 is CASRASGGRRGELFF. In DNA, the CDR3 is TGTGCCAGCAGAGCTAGCGGGGGCAGACGCGGGGAGCTGTTTTTT.

The rearrangement links TRBV27 to TRBJ2-3; 11 bases match TRBD1. Germline V lookup: CDR1 MNHEY, CDR2 SMNVEV (reference sequence). V was clipped by 1 base and J by 4 bases; unmatched bases: 4. The CDR3 loop spans 16 amino acids. CDR3 sequence (DNA): TGTGCCAGCAGTTTATACGGGGGACAGGGGGCAGATACGCAGTATTTT. Encoded protein: CASSLYGGQGADTQYF.

The genes are TRBV3-1 (or the pseudogene TRBV3-2) and TRBJ2-1; 8 positions match TRBD2. Trimming removed 1 base from V and 2 bases from J; junction bases left unmatched: 1. The CDR3 contains 15 residues. CDR1 is LGHDT, CDR2 YNNKEL, per germline (reference sequence). The CDR3 loop is CASSQAAGAYNEQFF. The CDR3 DNA reads TGTGCCAGCAGCCAAGCAGCGGGGGCCTACAATGAGCAGTTCTTC.

The chain combines TRBV15 with TRBJ1-5, with 7 bases fitting TRBD1. CDR1 and CDR2 from the germline V gene are LNHNV and YYDKDF (reference sequence). J lost 5 bases, V lost 1 base, and 5 bases had no gene match. CDR3 length equals 15 residues. CDR3 residues: CATSRAGTDYQPQHF. The CDR3 DNA is TGTGCCACCAGCAGAGCCGGGACAGATTATCAGCCCCAGCATTTT.

The V and J genes are TRBV12-3 or TRBV12-4 and TRBJ1-2; no firm D call. The CDR3 is 12 amino acids. The ends were cut back, 8 bases at V and 4 bases at J, with 11 bases in the middle. CDR3 protein: CASGRGGYGYTF. For the CDR3, the DNA is TGTGCCAGCGGCAGAGGTGGCTATGGCTACACCTTC.